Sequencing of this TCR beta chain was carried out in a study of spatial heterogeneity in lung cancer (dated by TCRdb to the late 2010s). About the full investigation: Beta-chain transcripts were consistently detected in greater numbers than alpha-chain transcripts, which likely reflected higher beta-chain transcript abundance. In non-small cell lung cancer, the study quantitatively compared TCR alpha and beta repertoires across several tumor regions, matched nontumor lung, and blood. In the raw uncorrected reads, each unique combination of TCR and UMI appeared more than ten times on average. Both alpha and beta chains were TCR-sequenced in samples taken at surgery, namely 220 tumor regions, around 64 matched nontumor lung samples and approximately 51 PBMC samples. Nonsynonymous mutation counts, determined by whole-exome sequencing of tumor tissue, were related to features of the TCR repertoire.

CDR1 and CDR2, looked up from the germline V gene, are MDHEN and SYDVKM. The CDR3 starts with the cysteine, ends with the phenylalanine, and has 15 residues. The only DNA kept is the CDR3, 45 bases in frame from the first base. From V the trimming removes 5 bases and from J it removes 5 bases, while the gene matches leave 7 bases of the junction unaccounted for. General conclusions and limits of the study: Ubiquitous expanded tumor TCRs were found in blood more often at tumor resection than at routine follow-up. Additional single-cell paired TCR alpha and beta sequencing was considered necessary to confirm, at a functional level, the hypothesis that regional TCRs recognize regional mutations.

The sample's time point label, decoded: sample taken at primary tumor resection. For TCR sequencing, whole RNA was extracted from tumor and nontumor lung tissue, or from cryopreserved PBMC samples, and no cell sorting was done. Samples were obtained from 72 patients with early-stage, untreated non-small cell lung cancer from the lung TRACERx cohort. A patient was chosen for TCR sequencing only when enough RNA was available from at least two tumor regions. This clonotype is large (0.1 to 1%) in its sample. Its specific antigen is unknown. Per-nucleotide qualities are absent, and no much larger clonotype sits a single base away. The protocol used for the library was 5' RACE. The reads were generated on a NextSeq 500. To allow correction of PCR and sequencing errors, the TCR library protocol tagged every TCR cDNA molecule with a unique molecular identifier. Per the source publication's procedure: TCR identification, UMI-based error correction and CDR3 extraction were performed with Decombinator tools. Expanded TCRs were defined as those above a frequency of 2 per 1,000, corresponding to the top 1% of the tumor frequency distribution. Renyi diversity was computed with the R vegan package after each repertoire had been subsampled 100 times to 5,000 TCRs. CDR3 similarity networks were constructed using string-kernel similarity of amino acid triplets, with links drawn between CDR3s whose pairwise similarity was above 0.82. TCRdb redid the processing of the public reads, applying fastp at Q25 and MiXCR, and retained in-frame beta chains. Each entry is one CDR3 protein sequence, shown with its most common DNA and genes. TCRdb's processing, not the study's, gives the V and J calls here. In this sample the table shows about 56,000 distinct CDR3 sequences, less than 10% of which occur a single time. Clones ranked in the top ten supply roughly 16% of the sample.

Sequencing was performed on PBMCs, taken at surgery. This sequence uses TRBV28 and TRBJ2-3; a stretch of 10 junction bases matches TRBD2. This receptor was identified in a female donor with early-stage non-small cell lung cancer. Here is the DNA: TGTGCCAGCAGTCCCCTAGCGGGAGAGGTAGATACGCAGTATTTT. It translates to CASSPLAGEVDTQYF.